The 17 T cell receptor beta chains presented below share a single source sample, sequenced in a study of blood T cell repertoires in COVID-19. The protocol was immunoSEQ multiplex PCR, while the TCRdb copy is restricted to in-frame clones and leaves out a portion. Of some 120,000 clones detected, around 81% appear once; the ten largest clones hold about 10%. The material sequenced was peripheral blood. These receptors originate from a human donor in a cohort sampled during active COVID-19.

The CDR3 coding sequence is TGTGCCAGCAGCGTTCGGGGGGGCGTCACTGAAGCTTTCTTT. This gives the protein CASSVRGGVTEAFF. The rearrangement joins TRBV9 to TRBJ1-1; maybe TRBD1 (6 bases). V was shortened by 2 bases and J by 4 bases, with 12 bases between the two germline ends. CDR1 and CDR2 (germline): SGDLS, YYNGEE. The CDR3 is made up of 14 amino acids.

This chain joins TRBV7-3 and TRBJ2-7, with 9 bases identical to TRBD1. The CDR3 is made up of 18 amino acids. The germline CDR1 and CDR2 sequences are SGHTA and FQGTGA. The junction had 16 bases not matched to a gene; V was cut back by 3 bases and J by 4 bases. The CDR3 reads CASSFTGGKAAASYEQYF. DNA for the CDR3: TGTGCCAGCAGCTTCACAGGGGGCAAGGCGGCGGCTTCTTACGAGCAGTACTTC. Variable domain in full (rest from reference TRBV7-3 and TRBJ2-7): GAGVSQTPSNKVTEKGKYVELRCDPISGHTALYWYRQSLGQGPEFLIYFQGTGAADDSGLPNDRFFAVRPEGSVSTLKIQRTERGDSAVYLCASSFTGGKAAASYEQYFGPGTRLTVT.

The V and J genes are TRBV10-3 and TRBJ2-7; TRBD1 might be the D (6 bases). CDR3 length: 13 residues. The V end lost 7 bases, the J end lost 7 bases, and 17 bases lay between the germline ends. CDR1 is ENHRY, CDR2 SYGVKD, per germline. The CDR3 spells CAINRDTTGEQYF. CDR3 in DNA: TGTGCCATCAATAGGGACACAACGGGGGAGCAGTACTTC.

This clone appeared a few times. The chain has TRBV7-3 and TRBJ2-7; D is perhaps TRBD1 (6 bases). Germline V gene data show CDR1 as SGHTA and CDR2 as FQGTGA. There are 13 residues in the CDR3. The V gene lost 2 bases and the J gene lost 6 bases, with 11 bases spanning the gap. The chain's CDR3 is CASSLGSRGEQYF. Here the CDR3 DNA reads TGTGCCAGCAGCTTAGGGTCCAGGGGCGAGCAGTACTTC.

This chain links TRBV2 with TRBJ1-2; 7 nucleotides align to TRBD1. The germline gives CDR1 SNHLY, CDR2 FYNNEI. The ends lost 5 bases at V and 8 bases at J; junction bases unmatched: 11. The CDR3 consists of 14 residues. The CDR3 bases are TGTGCCAGCAGTTCCCACACAGGGGTTGGGGGCTACACCTTC. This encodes CASSSHTGVGGYTF. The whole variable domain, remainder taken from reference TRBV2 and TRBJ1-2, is EPEVTQTPSHQVTQMGQEVILRCVPISNHLYFYWYRQILGQKVEFLVSFYNNEISEKSEIFDDQFSVERPDGSNFTLKIRSTKLEDSAMYFCASSSHTGVGGYTFGSGTRLTVV.

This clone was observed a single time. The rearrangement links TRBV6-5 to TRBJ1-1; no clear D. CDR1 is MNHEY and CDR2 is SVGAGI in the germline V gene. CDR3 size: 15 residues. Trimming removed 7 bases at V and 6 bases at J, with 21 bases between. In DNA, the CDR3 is TGTGCCAGCATTCTCCCAAGGGCGGGGAGTCCTGAAGCTTTCTTT. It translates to CASILPRAGSPEAFF.

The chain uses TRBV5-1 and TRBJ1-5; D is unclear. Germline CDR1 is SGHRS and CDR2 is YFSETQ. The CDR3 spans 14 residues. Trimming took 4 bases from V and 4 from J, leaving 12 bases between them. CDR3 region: CASSGGPGNQPQHF. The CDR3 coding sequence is TGCGCCAGCAGCGGAGGTCCGGGGAATCAGCCCCAGCATTTT. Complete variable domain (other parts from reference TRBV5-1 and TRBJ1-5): KAGVTQTPRYLIKTRGQQVTLSCSPISGHRSVSWYQQTPGQGLQFLFEYFSETQRNKGNFPGRFSGRQFSNSRSEMNVSTLELGDSALYLCASSGGPGNQPQHFGDGTRLSIL.

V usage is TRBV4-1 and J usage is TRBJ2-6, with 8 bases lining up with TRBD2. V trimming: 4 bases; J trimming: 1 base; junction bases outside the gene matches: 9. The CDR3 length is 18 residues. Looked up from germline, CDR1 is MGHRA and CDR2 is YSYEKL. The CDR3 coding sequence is TGCGCCAGCAGCCGAGCCGGGACTAGTGCATCTGGGGCCAACGTCCTGACTTTC. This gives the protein CASSRAGTSASGANVLTF.

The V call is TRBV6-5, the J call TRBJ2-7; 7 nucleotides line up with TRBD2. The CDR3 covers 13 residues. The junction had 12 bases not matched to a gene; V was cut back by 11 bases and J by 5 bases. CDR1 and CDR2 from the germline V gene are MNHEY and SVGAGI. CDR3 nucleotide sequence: TGTGCCGGATCCCCGGGACTATCTAACGAGCAGTACTTC. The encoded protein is CAGSPGLSNEQYF.

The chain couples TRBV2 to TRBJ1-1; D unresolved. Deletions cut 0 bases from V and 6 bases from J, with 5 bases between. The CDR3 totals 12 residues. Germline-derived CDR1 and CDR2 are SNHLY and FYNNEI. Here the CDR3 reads CASSEARAEAFF. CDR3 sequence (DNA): TGTGCCAGCAGTGAAGCTCGGGCTGAAGCTTTCTTT.

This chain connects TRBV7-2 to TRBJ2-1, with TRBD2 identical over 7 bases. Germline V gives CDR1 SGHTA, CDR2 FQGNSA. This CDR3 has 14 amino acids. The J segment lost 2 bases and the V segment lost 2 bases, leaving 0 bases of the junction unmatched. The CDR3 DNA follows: TGTGCCAGCAGCTTAACTAGCGCCTACAATGAGCAGTTCTTC. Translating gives CASSLTSAYNEQFF.

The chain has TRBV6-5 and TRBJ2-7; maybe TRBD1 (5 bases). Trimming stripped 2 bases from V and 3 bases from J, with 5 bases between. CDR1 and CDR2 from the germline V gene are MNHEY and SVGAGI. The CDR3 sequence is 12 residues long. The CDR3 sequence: CASSYDSYEQYF. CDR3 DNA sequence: TGTGCCAGCAGTTACGACAGCTACGAGCAGTACTTC.

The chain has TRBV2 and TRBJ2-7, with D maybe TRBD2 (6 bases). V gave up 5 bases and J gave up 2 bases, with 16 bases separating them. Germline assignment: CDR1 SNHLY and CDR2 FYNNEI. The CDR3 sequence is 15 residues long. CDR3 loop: CASSPRDSGPYEQYF. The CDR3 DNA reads TGTGCCAGCAGTCCCCGAGACAGCGGGCCCTACGAGCAGTACTTC.

The CDR3 sequence is CASSQTNRGWNTGELFF. Written as DNA, the CDR3 is TGCGCCAGCAGCCAGACAAACCGGGGATGGAACACCGGGGAGCTGTTTTTT. This chain links TRBV4-1 with TRBJ2-2; D may be TRBD2 (5 bases). V gave up 3 bases and J gave up 1 base, with 15 bases separating them. This CDR3 has 17 residues. Germline V lookup: CDR1 MGHRA, CDR2 YSYEKL.

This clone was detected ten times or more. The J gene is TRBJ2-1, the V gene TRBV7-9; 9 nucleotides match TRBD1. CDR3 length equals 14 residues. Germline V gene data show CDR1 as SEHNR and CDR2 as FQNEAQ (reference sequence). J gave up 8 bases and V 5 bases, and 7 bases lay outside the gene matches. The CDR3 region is CASSGGQGGHEQFF. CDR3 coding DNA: TGTGCCAGCAGCGGGGGACAGGGAGGGCATGAGCAGTTCTTC. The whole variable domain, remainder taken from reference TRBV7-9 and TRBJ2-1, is DTGVSQNPRHKITKRGQNVTFRCDPISEHNRLYWYRQTLGQGPEFLTYFQNEAQLEKSRLLSDRFSAERPKGSFSTLEIQRTEQGDSAMYLCASSGGQGGHEQFFGPGTRLTVL.

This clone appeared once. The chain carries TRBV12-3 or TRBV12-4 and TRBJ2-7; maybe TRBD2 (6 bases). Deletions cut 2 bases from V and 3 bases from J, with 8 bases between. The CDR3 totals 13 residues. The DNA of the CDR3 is TGTGCCAGCAGTTTACTCGGGAGCTACGAGCAGTACTTC. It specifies CASSLLGSYEQYF.

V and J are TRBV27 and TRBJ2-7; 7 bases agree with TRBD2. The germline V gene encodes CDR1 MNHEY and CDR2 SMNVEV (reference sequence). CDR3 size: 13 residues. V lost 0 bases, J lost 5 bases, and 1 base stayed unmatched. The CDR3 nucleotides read TGTGCCAGCAGTTTATCAGGGACTAACGAGCAGTACTTC. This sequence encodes CASSLSGTNEQYF.